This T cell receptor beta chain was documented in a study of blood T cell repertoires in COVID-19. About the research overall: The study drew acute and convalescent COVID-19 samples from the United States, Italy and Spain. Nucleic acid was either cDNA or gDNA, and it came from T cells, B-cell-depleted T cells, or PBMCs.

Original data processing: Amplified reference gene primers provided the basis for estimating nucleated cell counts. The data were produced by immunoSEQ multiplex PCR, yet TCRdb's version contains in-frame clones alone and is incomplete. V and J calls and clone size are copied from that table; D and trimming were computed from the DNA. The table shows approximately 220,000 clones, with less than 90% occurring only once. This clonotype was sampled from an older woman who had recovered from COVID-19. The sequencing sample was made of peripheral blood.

CDR3 sequence (DNA): TGCGCCAGCAGCCTCGGGACTTTCGGCGATACGCAGTATTTT. It yields the protein CASSLGTFGDTQYF. The chain joins TRBV5-1 to TRBJ2-3, with TRBD2 as a possible D gene (6 bases). Trimming took off 4 bases at V and 6 bases at J, with 15 bases between the two ends. The CDR3 runs 14 residues. The germline CDR1 and CDR2 sequences are SGHRS and YFSETQ.